The 27 T cell receptor beta chains below come from one sample, sequenced in a study of blood T cell repertoires in COVID-19. Here immunoSEQ multiplex PCR was the method, and the copy in TCRdb shows in-frame clones only, minus some. The sample contains 250,000 to 300,000 clones, 90% of which appear only once. Input material: PBMCs or T cells enriched from blood (not recorded which). The origin of the receptors is a woman aged 25 to 39 who had recovered from COVID-19.

The rearrangement uses TRBV27 and TRBJ1-6; 9 bases match TRBD1. CDR3 size: 16 residues. Germline-derived CDR1 and CDR2 are MNHEY and SMNVEV (reference sequence). J was trimmed by 6 bases and V by 4 bases; bases with no gene match: 7. The CDR3 reads CASSSGAGQGNSPLHF. CDR3 DNA: TGTGCCAGCAGTTCTGGAGCGGGACAGGGTAATTCACCCCTCCACTTT.

The rearrangement joins TRBV9 to TRBJ2-1; 13 bases are shared with TRBD2. Germline-derived CDR1 and CDR2 are SGDLS and YYNGEE. CDR3 length equals 15 residues. With V trimmed by 3 bases and J by 5 bases, 2 bases remained unmatched. Here the CDR3 DNA reads TGTGCCAGCAGCGAGGGGACTAGCGGGAACAATGAGCAGTTCTTC. It is translated as CASSEGTSGNNEQFF. The full variable domain, in which reference TRBV9 and TRBJ2-1 provide the parts outside the CDR3, is DSGVTQTPKHLITATGQRVTLRCSPRSGDLSVYWYQQSLDQGLQFLIQYYNGEERAKGNILERFSAQQFPDLHSELNLSSLELGDSALYFCASSEGTSGNNEQFFGPGTRLTVL.

The chain is built from TRBV4-3 and TRBJ1-1; D gene ambiguous. Germline V gene data show CDR1 as LGHNA and CDR2 as YSLEER. With 0 bases removed from V and 1 base from J, the gap between germline ends came to 9 bases. CDR3 length: 15 residues. This chain's CDR3 is CASSQDLNRNTEAFF. The CDR3 coding sequence is TGCGCCAGCAGCCAAGATCTGAACAGGAACACTGAAGCTTTCTTT.

The rearrangement uses TRBV6-1 and TRBJ2-2, with 12 bases fitting TRBD2. Trimming removed 2 bases from V and 6 bases from J; junction bases left unmatched: 4. The CDR3 contains 16 residues. The V gene's germline CDR1 is MNHNS and CDR2 SASEGT. The CDR3 loop is CASSELTSGRAGELFF. For the CDR3, the DNA is TGTGCCAGCAGTGAATTGACTAGCGGGAGAGCCGGGGAGCTGTTTTTT.

In the case of this clone: One end of the junction varies from germline; a read error may be responsible. The chain's CDR3 is CASRLAGGMETQYF. The CDR3 DNA follows: TGTGCCAGCAGATTAGCGGGAGGAATGGAGACCCAGTACTTC. V is TRBV7-9 and J is TRBJ2-5; TRBD2 aligns across 10 bases. The germline V gene has CDR1 SEHNR and CDR2 FQNEAQ (reference sequence). The CDR3 totals 14 residues. Combining the CDR3 with reference TRBV7-9 and TRBJ2-5 gives the whole variable domain DTGVSQNPRHKITKRGQNVTFRCDPISEHNRLYWYRQTLGQGPEFLTYFQNEAQLEKSRLLSDRFSAERPKGSFSTLEIQRTEQGDSAMYLCASRLAGGMETQYFGPGTRLLVL.

The V call is TRBV7-3, the J call TRBJ2-5, with 7 bases aligning to TRBD1. There are 14 residues in the CDR3. Germline V lookup: CDR1 SGHTA, CDR2 FQGTGA. The ends lost 5 bases at V and 2 bases at J; junction bases unmatched: 5. Written as DNA, the CDR3 is TGTGCCAGCAGCCTAGGGGGCCCGCAAGAGACCCAGTACTTC. Its protein product is CASSLGGPQETQYF.

The gene calls are TRBV7-2 and TRBJ1-4; no clear D. The CDR3 sequence is 15 residues long. Germline V gene lookup returns CDR1 SGHTA and CDR2 FQGNSA. Deletions cut 1 base from V and 0 bases from J, with 6 bases between. This CDR3 is CASSLGLATNEKLFF. CDR3 in DNA: TGTGCCAGCAGCTTAGGGCTCGCAACTAATGAAAAACTGTTTTTT. The whole variable domain, filled in from reference TRBV7-2 and TRBJ1-4, reads GAGVSQSPSNKVTEKGKDVELRCDPISGHTALYWYRQSLGQGLEFLIYFQGNSAPDKSGLPSDRFSAERTGGSVSTLTIQRTQQEDSAVYLCASSLGLATNEKLFFGSGTQLSVL.

The chain links TRBV18 to TRBJ2-7, with D unclear. The germline V gene has CDR1 KGHSH and CDR2 LQKENI. V was shortened by 5 bases and J by 2 bases, with 10 bases between the two germline ends. The CDR3 length is 13 residues. This chain's CDR3 is CASSSPTTYEQYF. CDR3 nucleotide sequence: TGTGCCAGCTCAAGTCCGACAACCTACGAGCAGTACTTC.

This clone appeared a single time. The chain recombines TRBV6-6 with TRBJ1-2; D perhaps matches TRBD1 (5 bases). This CDR3 is built from 12 residues. V lost 5 bases and J lost 2, with 6 bases in between. Germline CDR1 reads MNHNY; CDR2 reads SVGAGI (reference sequence). The CDR3 bases are TGTGCCAGCAGTCCAGGGAACTATGGCTACACCTTC. Protein sequence: CASSPGNYGYTF.

This chain links TRBV18 with TRBJ2-7; no clear D. CDR1 is KGHSH, CDR2 LQKENI, per germline. This CDR3 is built from 14 residues. The ends were cut back, 6 bases at V and 5 bases at J, with 17 bases in the middle. CDR3 protein: CASSEFDWFNEQYF. The CDR3 nucleotides read TGTGCCAGCTCGGAGTTCGACTGGTTTAACGAGCAGTACTTC.

This chain joins TRBV27 and TRBJ2-5, with a tentative D call TRBD1 (5 bases). Trimming left V 4 bases short and J 7 bases short, with 13 bases between. This CDR3 is 13 amino acids long. Germline CDR1 and CDR2: MNHEY and SMNVEV (reference sequence). CDR3 nucleotide sequence: TGTGCCAGCAGTTCTTGGGGAAGGGGGACCCAGTACTTC. This encodes CASSSWGRGTQYF.

This chain connects TRBV7-9 to TRBJ2-3; 9 positions agree with TRBD2. The CDR3 runs to 16 residues. V shed 0 bases and J 2 bases; nucleotides not matched to a gene: 3. Per the germline V gene, CDR1 is SEHNR and CDR2 is FQNEAQ (reference sequence). The chain's CDR3 is CASSLALAGTTDTQYF. CDR3 coding DNA: TGTGCCAGCAGCTTAGCGCTAGCGGGGACCACAGATACGCAGTATTTT. Based on the CDR3 plus reference TRBV7-9 and TRBJ2-3, the full variable domain is DTGVSQNPRHKITKRGQNVTFRCDPISEHNRLYWYRQTLGQGPEFLTYFQNEAQLEKSRLLSDRFSAERPKGSFSTLEIQRTEQGDSAMYLCASSLALAGTTDTQYFGPGTRLTVL.

This clone was detected once. This chain joins TRBV28 and TRBJ1-3; D is unclear. The germline CDR1 and CDR2 sequences are MDHEN and SYDVKM. Trimming shortened V by 7 bases and J by 5 bases, and 6 bases separated the two germline ends. This CDR3 is 11 amino acids long. The CDR3 loop is CASNDRNTIYF. Here the CDR3 DNA reads TGTGCCAGCAACGACAGAAACACCATATATTTT. The full variable domain, in which reference TRBV28 and TRBJ1-3 provide the parts outside the CDR3, is DVKVTQSSRYLVKRTGEKVFLECVQDMDHENMFWYRQDPGLGLRLIYFSYDVKMKEKGDIPEGYSVSREKKERFSLILESASTNQTSMYLCASNDRNTIYFGEGSWLTVV.

The chain carries TRBV6-5 and TRBJ1-3; the D gene is possibly TRBD1 (5 bases). The ends were cut back, 7 bases at V and 2 bases at J, with 15 bases in the middle. The CDR3 has 15 residues. The germline CDR1 and CDR2 sequences are MNHEY and SVGAGI. CDR3 sequence: CASTLDTSTGNTIYF. The CDR3 nucleotides are TGTGCCAGCACTTTGGACACTTCGACTGGAAACACCATATATTTT.

The chain carries TRBV18 and TRBJ2-7; perhaps TRBD1 as D (5 bases). The V gene's germline CDR1 is KGHSH and CDR2 LQKENI. The length of the CDR3 is 13 residues. The ends were cut back, 2 bases at V and 4 bases at J, with 9 bases in the middle. The CDR3 sequence is CASSPGAYYEQYF. As DNA, the CDR3 is TGTGCCAGCTCACCAGGGGCTTATTACGAGCAGTACTTC.

This clone was seen a single time. The chain has TRBV2 and TRBJ2-2, with no clear D. The V and J ends lost 5 bases and 3 bases respectively, with 10 bases between them. Germline values: CDR1 SNHLY, CDR2 FYNNEI. The CDR3 runs 14 residues. The CDR3 loop reads CASSRAGYTGELFF. DNA for the CDR3: TGTGCCAGCAGTCGTGCAGGATACACCGGGGAGCTGTTTTTT. The full variable domain, with the rest looked up from reference TRBV2 and TRBJ2-2, is EPEVTQTPSHQVTQMGQEVILRCVPISNHLYFYWYRQILGQKVEFLVSFYNNEISEKSEIFDDQFSVERPDGSNFTLKIRSTKLEDSAMYFCASSRAGYTGELFFGEGSRLTVL.

This clone has only one observation. The genes are TRBV2 and TRBJ1-1; D is unresolved. Trimming took off 4 bases at V and 4 bases at J, with 7 bases between the two ends. There are 12 residues in the CDR3. From germline, CDR1 is SNHLY and CDR2 FYNNEI. CDR3 region: CASSARGTEAFF. CDR3 sequence (DNA): TGTGCCAGCAGTGCACGGGGCACTGAAGCTTTCTTT.

The chain recombines TRBV13 with TRBJ1-6; 8 nucleotides match TRBD1. The J segment lost 0 bases and the V segment lost 5 bases, leaving 3 bases of the junction unmatched. Germline values: CDR1 PRHDT, CDR2 FYEKMQ (reference sequence). The CDR3 is 16 amino acids. CDR3 sequence: CASSATGGSYNSPLHF. The CDR3 coding sequence is TGTGCCAGCAGCGCTACAGGGGGCTCCTATAATTCACCCCTCCACTTT.

The V call is TRBV29-1, the J call TRBJ2-7, with TRBD1 matching 10 bases. Per the germline V gene, CDR1 is SQVTM and CDR2 is ANQGSEA. CDR3 length: 14 residues. With 5 bases clipped from V and 5 bases from J, the junction kept 9 bases outside the gene matches. CDR3 amino acids: CSVRDRGPWDEQYF. DNA for the CDR3: TGCAGCGTTAGGGACAGGGGACCCTGGGACGAGCAGTACTTC.

The rearrangement joins TRBV3-1 (or the pseudogene TRBV3-2) to TRBJ2-7, with TRBD1 matching 8 bases. J was trimmed by 2 bases and V by 10 bases; bases with no gene match: 7. CDR3 length equals 13 residues. Germline CDR1 is LGHDT and CDR2 is YNNKEL (reference sequence). This chain's CDR3 is CATGDRPTYEQYF. In DNA, the CDR3 is TGTGCCACAGGGGACAGGCCTACCTACGAGCAGTACTTC.

The J gene is TRBJ2-7, the V gene TRBV4-1; a weak D match, TRBD1 (6 bases). The CDR3 consists of 14 residues. V gave up 5 bases and J gave up 3 bases, with 14 bases separating them. Germline loops: CDR1 MGHRA, CDR2 YSYEKL. CDR3 DNA sequence: TGCGCCAGCAGCGCCCTCAGACAGGACTACGAGCAGTACTTC. Translating it yields CASSALRQDYEQYF.

V and J are TRBV18 and TRBJ2-7; TRBD1 might be the D (6 bases). This CDR3 has 17 residues. Trimming cost V 5 bases and J 0 bases, with 20 bases left between them. Germline V gene lookup returns CDR1 KGHSH and CDR2 LQKENI. This CDR3 is CASSSMNPQGTSYEQYF. The DNA of the CDR3 is TGTGCCAGCTCATCAATGAACCCACAGGGAACCTCCTACGAGCAGTACTTC.

The chain combines TRBV28 with TRBJ1-3; D unclear. The V end lost 5 bases, the J end lost 2 bases, and 13 bases lay between the germline ends. Germline values: CDR1 MDHEN, CDR2 SYDVKM. The CDR3 is made up of 15 amino acids. The chain's CDR3 is CASSPLLRTGNTIYF. The CDR3 DNA follows: TGTGCCAGCAGTCCCCTTTTGCGAACTGGAAACACCATATATTTT. The full variable domain, its missing parts supplied by reference TRBV28 and TRBJ1-3, is DVKVTQSSRYLVKRTGEKVFLECVQDMDHENMFWYRQDPGLGLRLIYFSYDVKMKEKGDIPEGYSVSREKKERFSLILESASTNQTSMYLCASSPLLRTGNTIYFGEGSWLTVV.

V usage is TRBV27 and J usage is TRBJ1-6; 8 bases align to TRBD1. This CDR3 is 14 amino acids long. Germline V gene lookup returns CDR1 MNHEY and CDR2 SMNVEV (reference sequence). V trimming: 2 bases; J trimming: 8 bases; junction bases outside the gene matches: 2. In DNA, the CDR3 is TGTGCCAGCAGTTTAAACAGGGGGGATTCACCCCTCCACTTT. Its protein product is CASSLNRGDSPLHF.

The chain has TRBV24-1 and TRBJ2-2; possibly TRBD1 for D (6 bases). The CDR3 loop spans 18 amino acids. Per the germline V gene, CDR1 is KGHDR and CDR2 is SFDVKD. V gave up 4 bases and J gave up 3 bases, with 20 bases separating them. CDR3 sequence (DNA): TGTGCCACCAGTGACCCTAAGACAGGCCCGAGGGACACCGGGGAGCTGTTTTTT. Its protein product is CATSDPKTGPRDTGELFF.

The chain recombines TRBV19 with TRBJ1-5, with D possibly matching TRBD1 (6 bases). V lost 3 bases, J lost 5 bases, and 14 bases lay in between. The CDR3 totals 15 residues. Germline values: CDR1 LNHDA, CDR2 SQIVND (reference sequence). The chain's CDR3 is CASSILSAGDQPQHF. As DNA, the CDR3 is TGTGCCAGTAGTATTCTCTCGGCAGGGGATCAGCCCCAGCATTTT.

This clone was observed a few times. The chain carries TRBV28 and TRBJ1-3, with 7 positions matching TRBD1. The CDR3 consists of 14 residues. Unmatched junction bases numbered 9, after V lost 5 bases and J lost 8 bases. In germline, CDR1 is MDHEN, CDR2 SYDVKM. The CDR3 protein is CASSAPPTGHTIYF. CDR3 DNA sequence: TGTGCCAGCAGTGCCCCCCCGACAGGGCACACCATATATTTT. Combining the CDR3 with reference TRBV28 and TRBJ1-3 gives the whole variable domain DVKVTQSSRYLVKRTGEKVFLECVQDMDHENMFWYRQDPGLGLRLIYFSYDVKMKEKGDIPEGYSVSREKKERFSLILESASTNQTSMYLCASSAPPTGHTIYFGEGSWLTVV.